This T cell receptor beta chain originates from a study of early T cells in non-severe SARS-CoV-2 infection. Overall study findings and caveats: Comparison of clonotypes with VDJdb favored anti-spike CD8 responses while missing private and CD4 specificities.

There are a few counts of this clonotype. Its antigen is still unknown. As part of library construction, unique molecular identifiers were attached to individual cDNA molecules. From the 5' RACE reads, TCRdb called clonotypes with MiXCR, one entry per CDR3 protein. The table lists about 83,000 distinct CDR3 sequences, about 12% of them singletons. CDR3 length equals 15 residues. V was shortened by 4 bases and J by 0 bases, with 13 bases between the two germline ends. Germline values: CDR1 SGDLS, CDR2 YYNGEE. The clonotype originates from an adult who was a healthcare worker with PCR-confirmed SARS-CoV-2 infection or an uninfected control (not recorded which). Sequencing input: whole blood. The chain joins TRBV9 to TRBJ2-5; a weak D match, TRBD1 (5 bases). CDR3 residues: CASSRDSLYQETQYF. CDR3 nucleotides: TGTGCCAGCAGCAGAGACAGCTTGTACCAAGAGACCCAGTACTTC.